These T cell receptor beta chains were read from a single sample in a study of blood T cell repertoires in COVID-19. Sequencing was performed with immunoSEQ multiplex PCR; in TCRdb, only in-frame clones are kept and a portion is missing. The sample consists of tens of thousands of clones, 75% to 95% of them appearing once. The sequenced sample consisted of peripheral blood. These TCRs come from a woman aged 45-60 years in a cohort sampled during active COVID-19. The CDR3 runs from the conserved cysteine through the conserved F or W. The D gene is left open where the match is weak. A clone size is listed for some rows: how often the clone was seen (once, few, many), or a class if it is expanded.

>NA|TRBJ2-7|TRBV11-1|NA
CASSLRMSSEQYF
TGTGCCAGCAGCTTACGCATGAGTTCCGAGCAGTACTTC
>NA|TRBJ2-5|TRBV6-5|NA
CASTQGFQETQYF
TGTGCCAGCACCCAGGGGTTCCAAGAGACCCAGTACTTC
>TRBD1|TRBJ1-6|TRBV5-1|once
CASSLGQQNNSPLHF
TGCGCCAGCAGCCTGGGACAGCAGAATAATTCACCCCTCCACTTT
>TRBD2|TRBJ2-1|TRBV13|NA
CASSSLLAGGPGTYNEQFF
TGTGCCAGCAGCTCACTACTAGCGGGAGGGCCCGGAACCTACAATGAGCAGTTCTTC
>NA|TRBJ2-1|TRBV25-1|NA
CASSGPASGTYNEQFF
TGTGCCAGCAGTGGGCCGGCGTCAGGGACCTACAATGAGCAGTTCTTC
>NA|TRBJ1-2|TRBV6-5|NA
CASKGPGRARYGYTF
TGTGCCAGCAAGGGGCCGGGCAGGGCTCGCTATGGCTACACCTTC
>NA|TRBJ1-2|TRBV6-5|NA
CASSYTNQGLDIGYTF
TGTGCCAGCAGTTACACCAACCAGGGGCTAGATATTGGCTACACCTTC
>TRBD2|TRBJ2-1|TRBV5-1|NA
CASSLALAGEGYNEQFF
TGCGCCAGCAGCTTGGCTCTGGCGGGAGAGGGGTACAATGAGCAGTTCTTC
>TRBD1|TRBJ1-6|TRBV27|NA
CASRPNRDSYNSPLHF
TGTGCCAGCAGGCCCAACCGGGACAGTTATAATTCACCCCTCCACTTT
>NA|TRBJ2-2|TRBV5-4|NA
CASSLDLGGGELFF
TGTGCCAGCAGCTTGGACTTAGGGGGAGGGGAGCTGTTTTTT
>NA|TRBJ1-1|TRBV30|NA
CAWSGQPGILAFF
TGTGCCTGGAGCGGGCAACCGGGGATCTTAGCTTTCTTT
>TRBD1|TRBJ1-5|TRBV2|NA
CASDETGASGQPQHF
TGTGCCAGTGATGAGACAGGGGCCTCGGGTCAGCCCCAGCATTTT
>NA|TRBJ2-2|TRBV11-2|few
CASSSLRGSGLTNTGELFF
TGTGCCAGCAGCTCGTTAAGGGGTAGCGGACTAACGAACACCGGGGAGCTGTTTTTT
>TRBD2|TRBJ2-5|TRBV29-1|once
CSVESGGETQYF
TGCAGCGTTGAAAGCGGGGGTGAGACCCAGTACTTC
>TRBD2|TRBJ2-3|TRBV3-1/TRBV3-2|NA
CASSQDLAGGPIVDTQYF
TGTGCCAGCAGCCAAGATCTAGCGGGAGGGCCCATTGTAGATACGCAGTATTTT
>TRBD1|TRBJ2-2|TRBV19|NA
CASRWRTGREVIRTGELFF
TGTGCCAGTCGGTGGAGGACAGGCCGCGAAGTGATTCGCACCGGGGAGCTGTTTTTT
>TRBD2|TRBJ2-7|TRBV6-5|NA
CAGASSGRGQYEQYF
TGTGCCGGAGCCTCGAGCGGGAGGGGGCAGTACGAGCAGTACTTC
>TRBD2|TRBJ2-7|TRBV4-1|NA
CASSHGGLAVYEQYF
TGCGCCAGCAGCCACGGGGGACTAGCGGTATACGAGCAGTACTTC
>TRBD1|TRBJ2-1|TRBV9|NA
CASSEGLGQGLDEQFF
TGTGCCAGCAGTGAGGGTTTGGGACAGGGTCTCGATGAGCAGTTCTTC
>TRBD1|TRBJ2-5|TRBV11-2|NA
CASSLTPTGTGLQTQYF
TGTGCCAGCAGCTTAACGCCAACCGGGACAGGGTTACAGACCCAGTACTTC
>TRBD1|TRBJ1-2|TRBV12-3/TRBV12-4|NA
CASRQGARYGYTF
TGTGCCAGCAGACAGGGGGCGCGGTATGGCTACACCTTC
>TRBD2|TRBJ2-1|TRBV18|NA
CASSPRAGGHNEQFF
TGTGCCAGCTCACCACGCGCGGGAGGCCACAATGAGCAGTTCTTC
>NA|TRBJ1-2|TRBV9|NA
CASSVAPDTNYGYTF
TGTGCCAGCAGCGTAGCCCCGGACACCAACTATGGCTACACCTTC
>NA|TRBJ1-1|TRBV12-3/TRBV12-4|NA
CASRYWGEPEAFF
TGTGCCAGCCGATATTGGGGGGAACCTGAAGCTTTCTTT
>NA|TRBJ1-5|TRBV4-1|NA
CASSQDTGSQPQHF
TGCGCCAGCAGCCAGGACACAGGGAGTCAGCCCCAGCATTTT
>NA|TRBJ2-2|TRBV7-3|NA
CASSRGEAELFF
TGTGCCAGCAGCCGTGGGGAGGCGGAGCTGTTTTTT
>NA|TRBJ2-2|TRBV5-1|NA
CASRKERSGGELFF
TGCGCCAGCAGGAAAGAGCGGAGCGGCGGGGAGCTGTTTTTT
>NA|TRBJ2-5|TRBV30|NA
CAWGTQYQETQYF
TGTGCCTGGGGGACACAGTACCAAGAGACCCAGTACTTC
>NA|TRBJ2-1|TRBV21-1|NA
CASSTRLADYNEQFF
TGTGCCAGCAGCACCCGACTAGCGGATTACAATGAGCAGTTCTTC
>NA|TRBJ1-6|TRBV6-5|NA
CAIGTLSSYNSPLHF
TGTGCGATCGGGACATTAAGCTCCTATAATTCACCCCTCCACTTT
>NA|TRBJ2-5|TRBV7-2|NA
CASNRNGGTETQYF
TGTGCCAGCAACCGAAATGGAGGTACTGAGACCCAGTACTTC
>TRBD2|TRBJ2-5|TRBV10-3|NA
CAISGLAGDQETQYF
TGTGCCATCAGTGGACTAGCGGGAGACCAAGAGACCCAGTACTTC
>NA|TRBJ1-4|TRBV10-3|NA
CAISENNVEGEKLFF
TGTGCCATCAGTGAGAATAACGTCGAGGGTGAAAAACTGTTTTTT
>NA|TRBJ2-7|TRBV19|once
CASSIAGPSYEQYF
TGTGCCAGTAGTATTGCAGGGCCTTCCTACGAGCAGTACTTC
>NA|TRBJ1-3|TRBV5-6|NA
CASSLPGDGNTIYF
TGTGCCAGCAGCTTGCCAGGGGACGGAAACACCATATATTTT
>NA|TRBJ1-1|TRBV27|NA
CASKRQSRTEAFF
TGTGCCAGCAAGAGACAATCGAGAACTGAAGCTTTCTTT
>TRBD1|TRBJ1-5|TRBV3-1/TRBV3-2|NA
CASSTGGRQPQHF
TGTGCCAGCAGCACAGGGGGCCGTCAGCCCCAGCATTTT
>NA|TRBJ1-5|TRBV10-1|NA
CASSSTGFPFVNQPQHF
TGCGCCAGCAGTTCGACAGGTTTTCCCTTCGTCAATCAGCCCCAGCATTTT
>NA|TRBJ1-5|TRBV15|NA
CATSRGRRGGADNQPQHF
TGTGCCACCAGCAGAGGTCGGCGGGGGGGCGCAGACAATCAGCCCCAGCATTTT
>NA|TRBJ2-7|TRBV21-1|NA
CASSKGRETGEQYF
TGTGCCAGCAGCAAGGGGAGGGAAACGGGCGAGCAGTACTTC
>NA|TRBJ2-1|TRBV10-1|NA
CASSEELAGNEQFF
TGCGCCAGCAGTGAGGAGCTAGCAGGCAATGAGCAGTTCTTC
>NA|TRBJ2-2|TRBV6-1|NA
CASSERGGELFF
TGTGCCAGCAGTGAAAGAGGCGGGGAGCTGTTTTTT
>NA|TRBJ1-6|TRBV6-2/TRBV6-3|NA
CASSRPPGDYPPLHF
TGTGCCAGCAGCCGGCCCCCAGGGGACTATCCACCCCTCCACTTT
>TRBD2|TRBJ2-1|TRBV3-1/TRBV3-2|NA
CASSHSGTSGTNEQFF
TGTGCCAGCAGCCACTCCGGGACTAGCGGGACCAATGAGCAGTTCTTC
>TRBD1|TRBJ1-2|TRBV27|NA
CASRTGANIGYGYTF
TGTGCCAGCCGGACAGGGGCGAACATTGGCTATGGCTACACCTTC
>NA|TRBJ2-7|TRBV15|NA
CATSRQGHSYEQYF
TGTGCCACCAGCAGACAGGGTCACTCCTACGAGCAGTACTTC
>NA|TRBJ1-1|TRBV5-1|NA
CASSLAPGNTEAFF
TGCGCCAGCAGCTTGGCCCCAGGGAACACTGAAGCTTTCTTT
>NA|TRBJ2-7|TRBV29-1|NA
CSVGWHYEQYF
TGCAGCGTTGGGTGGCACTACGAGCAGTACTTC
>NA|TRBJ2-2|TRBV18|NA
CASSPAQRGTGELFF
TGTGCCAGCTCACCCGCCCAACGGGGCACCGGGGAGCTGTTTTTT
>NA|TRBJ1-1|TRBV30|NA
CAWSRSGDTEAFF
TGTGCCTGGAGTAGGTCAGGGGACACTGAAGCTTTCTTT
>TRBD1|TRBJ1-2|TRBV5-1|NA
CASSFPGGKGYTF
TGCGCCAGCAGCTTTCCAGGGGGTAAGGGCTACACCTTC
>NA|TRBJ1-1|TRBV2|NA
CASTDFDTEAFF
TGTGCCAGCACGGACTTCGACACTGAAGCTTTCTTT
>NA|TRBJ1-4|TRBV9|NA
CASSPREENNEKLFF
TGTGCCAGCAGCCCCCGGGAGGAGAATAATGAAAAACTGTTTTTT
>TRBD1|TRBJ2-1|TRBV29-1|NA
CSVESRQGGGEQFF
TGCAGCGTTGAATCCCGACAGGGTGGGGGTGAGCAGTTCTTC
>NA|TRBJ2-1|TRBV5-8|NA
CASSRGMFNEQFF
TGTGCCAGCAGCCGGGGGATGTTCAATGAGCAGTTCTTC
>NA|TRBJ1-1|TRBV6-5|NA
CASYGREDTEAFF
TGTGCCAGCTACGGCAGGGAGGACACTGAAGCTTTCTTT
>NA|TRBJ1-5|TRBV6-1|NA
CASSEFGGTGQPQHF
TGTGCCAGCAGTGAATTCGGGGGTACGGGTCAGCCCCAGCATTTT